A selection of T cell receptor beta chains follows, all from one sample in a study of beta chain features in type 1 diabetes. The protocol was immunoSEQ multiplex PCR, while the TCRdb copy is restricted to in-frame clones and leaves out a portion. This table holds 680,000 or so clones, 13% found once. The material sequenced was naive CD4+ T cells from blood. These receptors came from a young man with type 1 diabetes. Each CDR3 is given with its conserved first and last residue. The D gene is left open where the match is weak. Size is omitted from some rows. Given values are once, few, many or a class for expanded clones.

j_gene	abundance	v_gene	d_gene	CDR3nt	CDR3aa
TRBJ2-3	few	TRBV5-6	TRBD2	TGTGCCAGCAGCTTGCGGGGGGGCACAGATACGCAGTATTTT	CASSLRGGTDTQYF
TRBJ2-1	NA	TRBV18	TRBD2	TGTGCCAGCTCACCATCCGGACTAGCGGGGGACAATGAGCAGTTCTTC	CASSPSGLAGDNEQFF
TRBJ2-2	few	TRBV5-1	NA	TGCGCCAGCAGCTTGGCCGGGCCGAACACCGGGGAGCTGTTTTTT	CASSLAGPNTGELFF
TRBJ2-3	few	TRBV5-1	TRBD2	TGCGCCAGCAGCCTGACGACCTTAGCGGGGAAAGATACGCAGTATTTT	CASSLTTLAGKDTQYF
TRBJ1-3	NA	TRBV13	TRBD1	TGTGCCAGCAGCGCCGACAGGGTGGTTGGAAACACCATATATTTT	CASSADRVVGNTIYF
TRBJ1-1	few	TRBV2	TRBD1	TGTGCCAGCAAACCCTTGGGGACAGGGGGCACTGAAGCTTTCTTT	CASKPLGTGGTEAFF
TRBJ2-1	NA	TRBV11-2	TRBD2	TGTGCCAGCAGCCCCGGGACTACTCACAATGAGCAGTTCTTC	CASSPGTTHNEQFF
TRBJ2-5	few	TRBV11-2	NA	TGTGCCAGCGCCGGAGAGACCCAGTACTTC	CASAGETQYF
TRBJ1-6	few	TRBV5-1	TRBD1	TGCGCCAGCAGCCCGGAGGTGGGACAGGGAAATTCACCCCTCCACTTT	CASSPEVGQGNSPLHF
TRBJ1-1	NA	TRBV30	NA	TGTGCCTGGGACAGAATGAACACTGAAGCTTTCTTT	CAWDRMNTEAFF
TRBJ1-3	NA	TRBV5-6	NA	TGTGCCAGCAGCCTTTTATTGGGACCGTCCTCTGGAAACACCATATATTTT	CASSLLLGPSSGNTIYF
TRBJ1-2	NA	TRBV19	NA	TGTGCCAGTAGTACCTCCGAGGGGCGGGCTCGCGGCTACACCTTC	CASSTSEGRARGYTF
TRBJ1-1	NA	TRBV4-1	NA	TGCGCCAGCAGCCGGCCGATTGGGGGGGTGAAGAACACTGAAGCTTTCTTT	CASSRPIGGVKNTEAFF
TRBJ1-5	NA	TRBV2	TRBD1	TGTGCCAGCAGCGGACAGGGTTTTATGGAGCCCCAGCATTTT	CASSGQGFMEPQHF
TRBJ2-1	NA	TRBV30	TRBD2	TGTGCCTGGAGTGTACTAAGGGGGAAAGCGGGGGCTAAGAAGTTCTTC	CAWSVLRGKAGAKKFF
TRBJ1-5	NA	TRBV27	NA	TGTGCCAGCAGTTTCGTGGCAGGGCAGCCCCAGCATTTT	CASSFVAGQPQHF
TRBJ2-7	NA	TRBV7-2	TRBD1	TGTGCCAGCAGCTGGACAGGGGATAGGTACGAGCAGTACTTC	CASSWTGDRYEQYF
TRBJ1-1	few	TRBV2	NA	TGTGCCAGCAGTGCGTTAACATCCCCGAACACTGAAGCTTTCTTT	CASSALTSPNTEAFF
TRBJ2-1	NA	TRBV7-9	NA	TGTGCCAGCAGCTTAGCAGGGGGCGGGATCTTC	CASSLAGGGIF